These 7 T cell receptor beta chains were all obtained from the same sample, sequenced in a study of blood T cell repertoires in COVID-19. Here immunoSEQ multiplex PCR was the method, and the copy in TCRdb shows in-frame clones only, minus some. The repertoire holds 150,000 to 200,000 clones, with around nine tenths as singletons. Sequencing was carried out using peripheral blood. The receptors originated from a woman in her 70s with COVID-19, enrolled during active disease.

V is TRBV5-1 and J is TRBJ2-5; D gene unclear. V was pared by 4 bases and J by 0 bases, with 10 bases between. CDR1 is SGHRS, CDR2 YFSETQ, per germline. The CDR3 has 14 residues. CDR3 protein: CASSPDTYQETQYF. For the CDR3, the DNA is TGCGCCAGCAGCCCTGACACTTACCAAGAGACCCAGTACTTC.

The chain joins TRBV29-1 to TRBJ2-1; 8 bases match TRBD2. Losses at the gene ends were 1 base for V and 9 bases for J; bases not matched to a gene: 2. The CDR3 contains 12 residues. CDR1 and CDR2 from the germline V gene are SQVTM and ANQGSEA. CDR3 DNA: TGCAGCGTTGAAGGAGCGGGGGTTGAGCAGTTCTTC. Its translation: CSVEGAGVEQFF.

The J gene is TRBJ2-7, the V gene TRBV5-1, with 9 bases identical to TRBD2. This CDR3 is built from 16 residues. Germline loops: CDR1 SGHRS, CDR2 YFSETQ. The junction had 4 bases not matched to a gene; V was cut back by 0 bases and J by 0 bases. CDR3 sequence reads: CASSLVAGASSYEQYF. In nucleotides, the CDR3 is TGCGCCAGCAGCTTGGTAGCGGGGGCTAGCTCCTACGAGCAGTACTTC.

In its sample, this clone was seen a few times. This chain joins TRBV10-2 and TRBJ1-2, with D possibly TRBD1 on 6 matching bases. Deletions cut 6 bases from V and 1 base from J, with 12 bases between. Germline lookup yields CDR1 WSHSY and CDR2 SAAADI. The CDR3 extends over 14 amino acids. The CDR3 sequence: CASRTDSRNYGYTF. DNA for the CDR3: TGCGCCAGCAGGACGGACAGCCGTAACTATGGCTACACCTTC.

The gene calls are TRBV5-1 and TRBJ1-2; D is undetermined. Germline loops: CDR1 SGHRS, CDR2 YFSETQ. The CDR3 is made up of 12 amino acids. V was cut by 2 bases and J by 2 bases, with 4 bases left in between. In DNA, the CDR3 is TGCGCCAGCAGCTTAGCCAACTATGGCTACACCTTC. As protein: CASSLANYGYTF.

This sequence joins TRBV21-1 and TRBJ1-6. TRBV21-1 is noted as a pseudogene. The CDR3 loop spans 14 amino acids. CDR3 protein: CASRWGVEDSPLHF. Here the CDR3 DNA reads TGTGCCAGCAGGTGGGGGGTGGAAGATTCACCCCTCCACTTT.

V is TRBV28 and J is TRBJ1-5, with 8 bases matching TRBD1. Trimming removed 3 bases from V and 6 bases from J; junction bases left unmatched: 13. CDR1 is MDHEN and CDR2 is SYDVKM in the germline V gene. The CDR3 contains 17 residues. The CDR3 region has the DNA TGTGCCAGCAGTTTGCCGTTTGGGACAGGAGGAAGTCAGCCCCAGCATTTT. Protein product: CASSLPFGTGGSQPQHF.